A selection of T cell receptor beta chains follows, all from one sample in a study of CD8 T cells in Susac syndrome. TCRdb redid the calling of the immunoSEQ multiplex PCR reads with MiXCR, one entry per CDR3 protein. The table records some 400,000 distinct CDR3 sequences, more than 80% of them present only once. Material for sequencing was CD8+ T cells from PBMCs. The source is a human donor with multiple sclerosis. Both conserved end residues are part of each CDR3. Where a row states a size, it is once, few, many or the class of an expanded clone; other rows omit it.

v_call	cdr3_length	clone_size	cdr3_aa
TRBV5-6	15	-	CASLGIQSGGLEQYF
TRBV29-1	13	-	CSVRDALNYGYTF
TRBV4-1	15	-	CASSQDGTGWYEQYF
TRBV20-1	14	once	CSASSGTSYGELFF
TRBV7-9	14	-	CASVLGQTAYGYTF
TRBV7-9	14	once	CASSLEGKYNEQFF
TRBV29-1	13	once	CSVLTAVNTEAFF
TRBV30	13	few	CAWSWTGTNEQYF
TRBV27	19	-	CASSLNGLAGGADTGELFF
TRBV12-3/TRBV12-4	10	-	CATFTGELFF
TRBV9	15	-	CASSAQGNPYNEQFF
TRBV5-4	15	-	CASKELASSTDTQYF
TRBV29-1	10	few	CSVGGTEAFF
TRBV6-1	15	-	CASTPASGAQETQYF
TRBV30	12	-	CAWTGSQETQYF
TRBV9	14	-	CASNRQGADYGYTF
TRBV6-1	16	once	CASSPEGEGAKNIQYF
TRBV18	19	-	CASSDHRYPRTGGTDTQYF
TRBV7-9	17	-	CASSLPRGKSGANVLTF
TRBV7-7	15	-	CASSDRTRDTGELFF
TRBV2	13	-	CARSGSTYNEQFF
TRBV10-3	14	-	CAISGAGSQETQYF
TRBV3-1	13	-	CASSQVVYNEQFF
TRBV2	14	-	CASSELGSHTEAFF
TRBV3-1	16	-	CASSQASGWSYNEQFF
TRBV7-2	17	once	CASSFWLVAGEADTQYF
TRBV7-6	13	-	CASSSRDYYEQYF
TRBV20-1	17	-	CSARDPTTSPSYNEQFF
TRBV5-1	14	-	CASTVTGGYAEAFF
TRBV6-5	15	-	CASSSGGTLYNEQFF
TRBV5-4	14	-	CASSSTGTVNEQFF
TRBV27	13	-	CASSLGSGIEAFF
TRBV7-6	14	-	CASSLGGQKETQYF
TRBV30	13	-	CAWSEMTTDEQFF
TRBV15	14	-	CATSRGRGRNEQYF
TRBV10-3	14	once	CAIEGTGNTGELFF
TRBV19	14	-	CASSTTGVKETQYF
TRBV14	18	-	CASSQEAGSPSGANVLTF
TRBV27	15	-	CASSPIGTDNYGYTF
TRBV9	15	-	CASSVELASTDTQYF
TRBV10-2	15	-	CASRPGFRGDYEQYF
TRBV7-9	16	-	CASSLVGEEGEETQYF
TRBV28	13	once	CASSTGNSYEQYF
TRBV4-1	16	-	CASSQEGGQAYNEQFF
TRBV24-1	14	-	CATSGSGSNQPQHF
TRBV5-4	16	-	CASSRDRGQDTDTQYF
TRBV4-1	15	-	CASRSGQGASYEQYF
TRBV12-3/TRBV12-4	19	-	CASSSQGEAGGSGRETQYF
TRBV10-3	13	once	CAISSTGVDTQYF
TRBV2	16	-	CASKGVGEAPQETQYF